This TCR beta chain was sequenced in a study of Ad26.COV2.S vaccination and SARS-CoV-2 variants (dated by TCRdb to 2020 to 2022). At the level of the whole study: Vaccine-arm donors came from COV1001, a multicentre, randomized, double-blind, placebo-controlled phase I-IIa trial of Ad26.COV2.S in healthy adults. Sequencing of the TCRbeta repertoire served to evaluate the specificity and breadth of SARS-CoV-2-reactive T cell receptors following Ad26.COV2.S vaccination. Participants in the trial were split at random into five groups of five each, receiving low-dose or high-dose Ad26.COV2.S once or twice, or else placebo on both occasions. The TCR-sequenced set comprised roughly 30 samples: some 20 Ad26.COV2.S vaccine recipients, 5 placebo recipients and 8 SARS-CoV-2 convalescent individuals. Ad26.COV2.S was administered intramuscularly at a dose of 5x10^10 or 1x10^11 viral particles, either as one shot or as two shots given 56 days apart. Blinding of investigators to trial group allocation was maintained during experiments and outcome assessment.

To note about this clone: What this receptor recognizes is not known. Qualities for individual bases were not recorded, and no much larger clone is one base off.

Explained via the paper, the treatment or condition label denotes: some 20 received Ad26.COV2.S at low or high dose, single or two shots; about 5 received placebo; per-sample allocation not given. Repertoires of vaccine and placebo recipients were sequenced from samples collected on day 63 after the first injection. Cohort 1b enrolled about two dozen adults aged 18-55 years at a single site in Boston, USA, between 29 July and 7 August 2020. Ad26.COV2.S was a replication-incompetent adenovirus type 26 vector that expressed a prefusion-stabilized SARS-CoV-2 spike protein derived from the original Wuhan strain. The immunoSEQ Assay was the method used to sequence TCRbeta CDR3 regions. After extraction, genomic DNA underwent amplification by bias-controlled multiplex PCR, followed by high-throughput sequencing. The authors processed their data as follows. To quantify the absolute abundance of each unique TCRbeta CDR3 region, sequences were collapsed and filtered. Usable DNA was measured by amplifying reference genes present in all nucleated cells, and TCRbeta template counts were normalized to that usable DNA to estimate T cell fraction. Repertoire TCRs were annotated as SARS-CoV-2-specific when V gene, CDR3 amino acid sequence and J gene were exactly matched to a known reactive TCR set. The reference SARS-CoV-2 TCR set came from MIRA and was filtered for enrichment in COVID-19-positive ImmuneCODE repertoires, removing public or cross-reactive TCRs. Drawing on the MIRA antigens, annotated TCRs were analysed further at the level of specific ORF or position within ORF. Depth was the summed frequency of annotated unique rearrangements, while breadth was defined as annotated unique rearrangements over total unique productive rearrangements. TCR breadth was compared between groups using two-sided Wilcoxon rank-sum tests. What TCRdb holds here is the immuneACCESS table cut down to in-frame rearrangements. Part of the clones is not present; checked against another copy, under half of the missing clones reflect an unresolved V gene, and the others are unexplained. The V and J calls and clone size come from that table; D and trimming were worked out from the DNA. The sample table shows approximately 480,000 clones, and approximately 88% are seen once. Over 10% of the sample rests with the top ten.

Summary of the overall study and its limitations: Vaccine and placebo recipients had comparable non-spike TCR breadth, which fits with the vaccine containing only spike. The authors noted that total T cell responses may have been underestimated by the TCR breadth and depth analyses. Compared with placebo recipients, Ad26.COV2.S recipients showed higher spike-specific TCR breadth (P = 0.0014). Comparing responses between vaccine doses or regimens was not something the study was powered to do. Substantial breadth of spike-specific CD8+ and CD4+ T cell responses was reported after vaccination.

Material: peripheral blood, obtained in a trial of Ad26.COV2.S vaccine versus placebo. This receptor was taken from a person aged 18-65 years who received the Ad26.COV2.S COVID-19 vaccine or a placebo.

CDR3 protein: CASSVRGPNTEAFF. The bases are TGTGCCAGCTCAGTCCGGGGGCCCAACACTGAAGCTTTCTTT. The chain employs TRBV18 and TRBJ1-1; a tentative D match to TRBD1 spans 6 bases. Reading the germline V gene gives CDR1 KGHSH and CDR2 LQKENI. Trimming removed 5 bases from V and 2 bases from J, leaving 12 bases between the germline ends. The CDR3 holds 14 amino acids from the cysteine to the phenylalanine. The kept DNA is CDR3 alone, 42 bases in frame from the first base.